The clone carrying this T cell receptor (beta chain) was observed many times. Antigen unknown. In germline, CDR1 is SGHRS, CDR2 YFSETQ. This CDR3 spans 14 amino acids. V was shortened by 0 bases and J by 3 bases, with 10 bases between the two germline ends. The entry originates in a study of CD8+CD57+ T cells in acquired aplastic anemia. Study-level information: Sorted CD4+ and CD8+ cell DNA averaged approximately 3.2 ug. Reads per healthy sample averaged approximately 9.9 million (CD4+) and under 13 million (CD8+).

Study conclusions and caveats: Overlap between patients and controls comprised some 31 CD8+ CDR3 sequences. Patients and healthy controls showed no significant CD8+ Simpson's diversity difference.

Investigators profiled TCR beta VDJ and CDR3 from genomic DNA template. TCRdb reanalysed the reads using MiXCR and keeps one entry per CDR3 protein. The data show fewer than 150,000 distinct CDR3 sequences, more than 40% seen once. The receptor's source is a human donor in good health, serving as a control. Sequences were obtained from sorted CD4+, CD8+, or CD8+CD57+ T cells (not recorded which) from PBMCs. The V call is TRBV5-1, the J call TRBJ2-7; D is undetermined. The CDR3 is CASSLGGYRYEQYF. The CDR3 DNA sequence: TGCGCCAGCAGCTTGGGTGGGTATCGCTACGAGCAGTACTTC.